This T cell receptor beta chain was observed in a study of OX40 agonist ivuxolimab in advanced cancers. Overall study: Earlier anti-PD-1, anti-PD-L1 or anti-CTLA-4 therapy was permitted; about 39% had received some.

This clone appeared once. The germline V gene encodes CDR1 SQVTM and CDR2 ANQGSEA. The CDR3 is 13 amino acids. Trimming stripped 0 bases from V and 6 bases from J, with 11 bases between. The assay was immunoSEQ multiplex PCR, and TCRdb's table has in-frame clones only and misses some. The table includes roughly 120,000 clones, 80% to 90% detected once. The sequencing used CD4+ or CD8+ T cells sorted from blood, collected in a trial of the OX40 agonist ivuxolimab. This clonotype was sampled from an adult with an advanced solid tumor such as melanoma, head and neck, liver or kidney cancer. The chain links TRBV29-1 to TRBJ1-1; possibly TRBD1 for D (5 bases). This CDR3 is CSVEDPWGAEAFF. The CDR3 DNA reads TGCAGCGTTGAAGATCCATGGGGGGCTGAAGCTTTCTTT.